Shown below are 21 T cell receptor beta chains from a single sample sequenced in a study of tumor and adjacent non-tumor tissue in lung cancer. Three rounds of nested PCR, following a modified ARM-PCR protocol, produced the TCRbeta library. TCRdb recomputed calls from the multiplex PCR reads with MiXCR, one row per CDR3 protein. The sample holds about 93,000 distinct CDR3 sequences, less than 75% seen once. No cell sorting was done before RNA was extracted from the tissue. Sequenced sample: lung tumor tissue. These TCRs come from a man between 60 and 70 years old with non-small cell lung cancer.

Ten or more counts support this clonotype. The chain uses TRBV7-8 and TRBJ2-3; D perhaps matches TRBD1 (6 bases). CDR1 is SGHVS and CDR2 is FQNEAQ in the germline V gene. This CDR3 contains 12 residues. V lost 5 bases to trimming and J lost 9 bases, with 12 bases between them. CDR3 nucleotide sequence: TGTGCCAGCAGCCCTGACAGGACGACGCAGTATTTT. Protein: CASSPDRTTQYF.

Turning to this clonotype: This may stem from a read error, because a much larger clone lies one nucleotide away. The chain joins TRBV20-1 to TRBJ2-7; TRBD1 aligns across 8 bases. This CDR3 region has 14 residues. Per the germline V gene, CDR1 is DFQATT and CDR2 is SNEGSKA (reference sequence). The CDR3 region is CNASRGRIGYEQYF. In nucleotides, the CDR3 is TGCAATGCTAGCAGGGGGCGAATAGGCTACGAGCAGTACTTC.

This clonotype occurred many times. V gene TRBV4-3 combines with J gene TRBJ2-3; D is perhaps TRBD2 (6 bases). CDR1 and CDR2 from the germline V gene are LGHNA and YSLEER. The CDR3 sequence is 16 residues long. Between the trimmed V and J ends, which lost 0 bases and 0 bases, there was a span of 10 bases. The DNA for the CDR3 is TGCGCCAGCAGCCAAGATACTAGCTGGAGCACAGATACGCAGTATTTT. The encoded protein is CASSQDTSWSTDTQYF.

This clonotype was seen only a few times. A much larger clone differs by one base, so this may be a read error. The chain joins TRBV5-6 to TRBJ2-3; D possibly corresponds to TRBD2 (5 bases). The CDR3 consists of 14 residues. The V end lost 4 bases, the J end lost 2 bases, and 11 bases lay between the germline ends. Germline assignment: CDR1 SGHDT and CDR2 YYEEEE. CDR3 DNA sequence: TGTGCCAGCAGCCCCGGGATGAACACAGATACGCAGTATTTT. Residues: CASSPGMNTDTQYF. Together with reference TRBV5-6 and TRBJ2-3, the CDR3 gives the full variable domain: DAGVTQSPTHLIKTRGQQVTLRCSPKSGHDTVSWYQQALGQGPQFIFQYYEEEERQRGNFPDRFSGHQFPNYSSELNVNALLLGDSALYLCASSPGMNTDTQYFGPGTRLTVL.

V usage is TRBV7-9 and J usage is TRBJ1-5, with a weak D call TRBD1 (5 bases). The CDR3 contains 13 residues. Trimming left V 5 bases short and J 6 bases short, with 11 bases between. Germline V lookup: CDR1 SEHNR, CDR2 FQNEAQ (reference sequence). DNA for the CDR3: TGTGCCAGCAGCCGAGAGGGGCGTCAGCCCCAGCATTTT. Its translation is CASSREGRQPQHF.

Concerning this clonotype itself: A much larger clonotype is one base distant, so this may be a read error. The J gene is TRBJ2-3, the V gene TRBV7-9, with 11 bases lining up with TRBD1. CDR1 is SEHNR, CDR2 FQNEAQ, per germline (reference sequence). This CDR3 comprises 15 residues. The CDR3 sequence: CASSGGTGGGDTRYF. The CDR3 DNA follows: TGTGCCAGCAGCGGAGGGACAGGGGGTGGAGATACGCGGTATTTT.

About this clonotype: This may be a read error: a much more frequent sequence differs by one nucleotide. This rearrangement joins TRBV20-1 to TRBJ2-1; 7 bases are shared with TRBD2. The CDR3 is 15 residues long. Germline V gene lookup returns CDR1 DFQATT and CDR2 SNEGSKA (reference sequence). The V gene end was trimmed by 6 bases and the J gene end by 7 bases; junction bases not matched to a gene: 15. The CDR3 region has the DNA TGCAGTGCCCCTCAAGGCGGACTAGTGGGGAATGAGCAGTTCTTC. It yields the protein CSAPQGGLVGNEQFF.

To note about this clonotype: With a much larger clone just one base away, this may be a read error. The chain employs TRBV30 and TRBJ2-7, with D possibly being TRBD1 (5 bases). CDR3 length: 13 amino acids. Germline V gene sequence: CDR1 GTSNPN, CDR2 SVGIG (reference sequence). CDR3 in amino acids: CAWTRTSSYERYF. CDR3 DNA sequence: TGTGCCTGGACGCGGACAAGCTCCTACGAGCGGTACTTC.

This clonotype was observed a single time. The junction differs from germline at one of its ends, possibly a read error. The chain is built from TRBV6-2 or TRBV6-3 and TRBJ2-2, with 10 nucleotides matching TRBD1. The V gene's germline CDR1 is MNHEY and CDR2 SVGEGT. CDR3 length equals 13 residues. The CDR3, as DNA: TGTGCCAGCAGACGACAGGGGGCCGGGAAGCTGTCTTTT. Its protein is CASRRQGAGKLSF.

As for this clonotype: Since the CDR3 does not end with the conserved phenylalanine or tryptophan, this likely comes from a read error. The chain uses TRBV7-9 and TRBJ1-1; no clear D gene. The CDR3 runs 12 residues. From germline, CDR1 is SEHNR and CDR2 FQNEAQ (reference sequence). CDR3 in amino acids: CASRKGSTEAFY. CDR3 DNA: TGTGCTAGCAGAAAAGGGAGCACTGAAGCTTTCTAT.

The J gene is TRBJ2-1, the V gene TRBV20-1; 9 nucleotides agree with TRBD2. V gave up 6 bases and J gave up 5 bases; unmatched junction bases: 17. Germline-derived CDR1 and CDR2 are DFQATT and SNEGSKA (reference sequence). This CDR3 contains 17 residues. The CDR3 is CSADCSGTSKGDNEQFF. CDR3 nucleotide sequence: TGCAGTGCCGATTGTTCCGGGACTAGCAAGGGAGACAATGAGCAGTTCTTC.

This clonotype was seen many times. The germline gene is not matched at one end of the junction; a read error may be the cause. This chain connects TRBV10-2 to TRBJ1-2, with D possibly matching TRBD1 (6 bases). Germline CDR1 and CDR2: WSHSY and SAAADI. This CDR3 contains 13 residues. This CDR3 is CASTDSWNYGCTF. Here the CDR3 DNA reads TGCGCCAGCACGGACAGTTGGAACTATGGCTGCACCTTC.

Concerning this clonotype itself: The junction and the germline gene differ at one end; a read error may be behind it. In nucleotides, the CDR3 is TGCAGCGTTAAGACAGGGCCCGGGAAGCTGTCTTTT. Protein product: CSVKTGPGKLSF. The V gene is TRBV29-1, the J gene TRBJ2-2; the match to TRBD1 covers 7 bases. CDR3 size: 12 residues. From germline, CDR1 is SQVTM and CDR2 ANQGSEA.

With respect to this clonotype: An end of the junction differs from the germline gene, which may be a read error. The J gene is TRBJ2-3, the V gene TRBV19; D gene uncertain. Per germline, CDR1 LNHDA and CDR2 SQIVND (reference sequence). The CDR3 is 15 residues long. As DNA, the CDR3 is TGTGTCAGTAGTATCATTGGCGCAAGCATAGATACGCAGTATTTT. Protein sequence: CVSSIIGASIDTQYF.

As to this clonotype: In this CDR3 the conserved last residue, phenylalanine or tryptophan, is missing, so a read error is likely. The chain couples TRBV6-2 or TRBV6-3 to TRBJ2-4; 9 nucleotides line up with TRBD2. V was clipped by 2 bases and J by 11 bases; unmatched bases: 4. Germline V lookup: CDR1 MNHEY, CDR2 SVGEGT. This CDR3 comprises 13 residues. CDR3 in DNA: TGTGCCAGCAGTTACGGGACTAGCTACGTTCAGTACTAC. It translates to CASSYGTSYVQYY.

The chain links TRBV11-3 to TRBJ2-7, with D possibly being TRBD2 (7 bases). Germline V gene lookup returns CDR1 SGHNT and CDR2 YENEEA. V was pared by 5 bases and J by 6 bases, with 23 bases between. The CDR3 sequence is 16 residues long. CDR3 region: CASSQGRATRFPEQYF. The CDR3 nucleotides read TGTGCCAGCAGCCAGGGGAGGGCTACGCGCTTCCCCGAGCAGTACTTC.

In its sample, this clonotype was seen once. This chain uses TRBV11-2 with TRBJ2-7; 8 bases line up with TRBD1. The CDR3 spans 13 residues. Looked up from germline, CDR1 is SGHAT and CDR2 is FQNNGV. J was trimmed by 4 bases and V by 10 bases; bases with no gene match: 9. The CDR3 region is CATRRTGTYEQYF. CDR3 DNA sequence: TGTGCCACTAGACGGACAGGGACTTACGAGCAGTACTTC. Full variable domain (remainder filled in from reference TRBV11-2 and TRBJ2-7): EAGVAQSPRYKIIEKRQSVAFWCNPISGHATLYWYQQILGQGPKLLIQFQNNGVVDDSQLPKDRFSAERLKGVDSTLKIQPAKLEDSAVYLCATRRTGTYEQYFGPGTRLTVT.

Only a few counts were recorded for this clonotype. The chain recombines TRBV11-2 with TRBJ2-5; 15 bases agree with TRBD2. The CDR3 is 17 residues long. The germline V gene has CDR1 SGHAT and CDR2 FQNNGV. After removal of 3 bases from V and 7 bases from J, the junction contained 9 bases not matched to a gene. CDR3 in amino acids: CASSFGLAGGRGGTQYF. Here the CDR3 DNA reads TGTGCCAGCAGCTTTGGACTAGCGGGGGGGCGCGGCGGGACCCAGTACTTC.

DNA of the CDR3: TGTGCCAGCAGCCATCGTCTCCGACTAGCGGGAGAAGCAAATGAGCAGTTCTTC. Residues: CASSHRLRLAGEANEQFF. This chain uses TRBV4-2 with TRBJ2-1; TRBD2 agrees at 12 bases. CDR1 LGHNA and CDR2 YNFKEQ come from the germline V gene. The junction had 13 bases not matched to a gene; V was cut back by 3 bases and J by 7 bases. The CDR3 has 18 amino acids.

This sequence joins TRBV20-1 and TRBJ1-3; D not resolved. The CDR3 loop spans 11 amino acids. V gave up 7 bases and J gave up 7 bases, with 11 bases separating them. CDR1 is DFQATT, CDR2 SNEGSKA, per germline (reference sequence). CDR3 in amino acids: CSVNTGNTIYF. The DNA of the CDR3 is TGCAGTGTTAACACCGGGAACACCATATATTTT.

Concerning this clonotype itself: Compared with germline, one end of the junction differs, possibly owing to a read error. This chain connects TRBV29-1 to TRBJ2-1; TRBD2 matches 9 bases. Germline CDR1 and CDR2: SQVTM and ANQGSEA. There are 17 residues in the CDR3. The CDR3 DNA is TGCAGCGTTGAATATACAGCTGAGGGACTAGCATTCGATGAACAGTTCTTC. Its protein product is CSVEYTAEGLAFDEQFF.